The 10 T cell receptor beta chains reported below all come from one sample, sequenced in a study of control samples from healthy donors and cancer patients. Assay used: immunoSEQ multiplex PCR; TCRdb lists only in-frame clones, some missing. The sample contains 70,000 to 85,000 clones, approximately 82% of which appear only once. The sample consisted of PBMCs. The source of these receptors is a man between 60 and 75 years old with head and neck cancer.

This clone was found once. One end of the junction does not line up with germline, which may come from a read error. The chain carries TRBV19 and TRBJ1-2; the D is unclear. This CDR3 contains 11 residues. Germline lookup yields CDR1 LNHDA and CDR2 SQIVND (reference sequence). CDR3 coding DNA: TGTGCCAGTAGTATAGGGGCAAACCTGGGCTTC. Its protein is CASSIGANLGF.

The V and J genes are TRBV5-5 and TRBJ2-2; D unclear. This CDR3 spans 15 amino acids. Per the germline V gene, CDR1 is SGHKS and CDR2 is YYEKEE (reference sequence). The V and J ends lost 4 bases and 7 bases respectively, with 17 bases between them. CDR3 amino acids: CASSPRPSSGGELFF. Here the CDR3 DNA reads TGTGCCAGCAGCCCTAGGCCGAGCAGTGGCGGGGAGCTGTTTTTT.

The V and J genes are TRBV7-9 and TRBJ1-2, with D perhaps TRBD1 (5 bases). V was cut by 0 bases and J by 6 bases, with 14 bases left in between. This CDR3 comprises 15 residues. CDR1 and CDR2 from the germline V gene are SEHNR and FQNEAQ (reference sequence). The CDR3 DNA reads TGTGCCAGCAGCTTAGCGGGAATGGGGGGACATGGCTACACCTTC. This gives the protein CASSLAGMGGHGYTF.

This chain links TRBV11-2 with TRBJ2-1, with 7 bases identical to TRBD2. V shed 6 bases and J 8 bases; nucleotides not matched to a gene: 7. CDR3 length: 13 residues. Germline V gene sequence: CDR1 SGHAT, CDR2 FQNNGV. This CDR3 reads CASSTGGYYEQFF. As DNA, the CDR3 is TGTGCCAGCAGTACGGGAGGATATTATGAGCAGTTCTTC.

The V gene is TRBV6-6, the J gene TRBJ1-5, with 7 bases that match TRBD1. Germline V gene data show CDR1 as MNHNY and CDR2 as SVGAGI (reference sequence). J lost 1 base, V lost 5 bases, and 5 bases had no gene match. This CDR3 spans 15 amino acids. CDR3 bases: TGTGCCAGCAGTCTCGACAGGGTGAGCAATCAGCCCCAGCATTTT. This gives the protein CASSLDRVSNQPQHF.

V usage is TRBV6-1 and J usage is TRBJ1-2; TRBD1 aligns across 8 bases. The CDR3 loop spans 13 amino acids. Germline V CDR1 and CDR2: MNHNS, SASEGT. Germline trimming cut 2 bases from V and 6 bases from J; bases unmatched to any gene: 2. CDR3 sequence: CASSEQGANGYTF. The CDR3 DNA follows: TGTGCCAGCAGTGAACAGGGGGCAAATGGCTACACCTTC.

This clone was seen a few times. The J gene is TRBJ1-2, the V gene TRBV11-2; D is unresolved. The germline V gene encodes CDR1 SGHAT and CDR2 FQNNGV. Trimming left V 4 bases short and J 2 bases short, with 14 bases between. There are 15 residues in the CDR3. This CDR3 reads CASSSWTLRNYGYTF. CDR3 DNA: TGTGCCAGCAGCTCTTGGACTCTGCGCAACTATGGCTACACCTTC.

The genes are TRBV4-2 and TRBJ2-3; possibly TRBD1 or TRBD2 for D (5 bases each). The CDR3 totals 16 residues. Per the germline V gene, CDR1 is LGHNA and CDR2 is YNFKEQ. The ends were cut back, 0 bases at V and 0 bases at J, with 10 bases in the middle. The CDR3 DNA follows: TGTGCCAGCAGCCAAGAGGGGCGGGCAAGCACAGATACGCAGTATTTT. Translation: CASSQEGRASTDTQYF.

The rearrangement links TRBV24-1 to TRBJ1-1; no firm D call. CDR3 length: 12 residues. V lost 6 bases and J lost 4, with 8 bases in between. Germline CDR1 KGHDR, CDR2 SFDVKD. DNA for the CDR3: TGTGCCACCAGTAGGCGGGGCACTGAAGCTTTCTTT. It specifies CATSRRGTEAFF.

The CDR3 loop reads CSGMTGSGANVLTF. DNA of the CDR3: TGCAGCGGTATGACCGGCTCTGGGGCCAACGTCCTGACTTTC. This rearrangement joins TRBV29-1 to TRBJ2-6; no clear D. CDR3 length: 14 residues. The germline V gene has CDR1 SQVTM and CDR2 ANQGSEA. With 7 bases removed from V and 0 bases from J, the gap between germline ends came to 10 bases.